These T cell receptor beta chains were read from a single sample in a study of graft-versus-host responses after intestinal transplantation. Data came from immunoSEQ multiplex PCR; TCRdb stores just in-frame clones and leaves some out. The table lists about 54,000 clones, roughly nine tenths of them singletons, with around 5.1% in the top ten. The source was PBMCs, collected 650 to 690 days after intestinal transplant. All receptors come from a human patient who received an intestinal transplant, so some T cells may come from the graft donor. Each CDR3 is given with its conserved first and last residue. D genes are given only for firm matches. For some rows the clone size is stated as once, few or many, or as a class when expanded; others skip it.

J: TRBJ1-2
V: TRBV5-1
D: NA
size: NA
DNA: TGCGCCAGCAGACAAGGGGAGGAAGGCTACACCTTC
CDR3: CASRQGEEGYTF

J: TRBJ1-5
V: TRBV19
D: NA
size: NA
DNA: TGTGCAACTTTACAGGGATACAATCAGCCCCAGCATTTT
CDR3: CATLQGYNQPQHF

J: TRBJ2-4
V: TRBV5-1
D: NA
size: few
DNA: TGCGCCAGCAGCTTGGCCTCAGGGTCAGACATTCAGTACTTC
CDR3: CASSLASGSDIQYF

J: TRBJ1-2
V: TRBV11-2
D: NA
size: NA
DNA: TGTGCCAGCAGCTTCGATTACGGGGTCTATGGCTACACCTTC
CDR3: CASSFDYGVYGYTF

J: TRBJ2-3
V: TRBV5-4
D: TRBD2
size: NA
DNA: TGTGCCAGCAGCTTCCAGCGGGGGTCCCGGCCAGATACGCAGTATTTT
CDR3: CASSFQRGSRPDTQYF

J: TRBJ1-2
V: TRBV6-6
D: NA
size: NA
DNA: TGTGCCAGCAGTTACTCGTCACAGGGTGGCTATGGCTACACCTTC
CDR3: CASSYSSQGGYGYTF

J: TRBJ1-4
V: TRBV27
D: NA
size: once
DNA: TGTGCCAGCAGTCCACACTGGCAGGGGTGGAATGAAAAACTGTTTTTT
CDR3: CASSPHWQGWNEKLFF

J: TRBJ2-1
V: TRBV4-2
D: NA
size: NA
DNA: TGTGCCAGCAGCCAAAATTTCGGGGGGCGTCAGTTCTTC
CDR3: CASSQNFGGRQFF

J: TRBJ2-1
V: TRBV7-9
D: NA
size: NA
DNA: TGTGCCAGCAGCTTAGAAGTATACAATGAGCAGTTCTTC
CDR3: CASSLEVYNEQFF

J: TRBJ1-2
V: TRBV30
D: NA
size: NA
DNA: TGTGCCTGGAGTGGAATGCAACCGGGTCCCGAGAACTATGGCTACACCTTC
CDR3: CAWSGMQPGPENYGYTF

J: TRBJ2-3
V: TRBV5-1
D: TRBD2
size: few
DNA: TGCGCCAGCAGCCCACACCTTAGCGGGGGGAGCACAGATACGCAGTATTTT
CDR3: CASSPHLSGGSTDTQYF

J: TRBJ2-3
V: TRBV9
D: NA
size: NA
DNA: TGTGCCAGCGGCAGATCTAGCACAGATACGCAGTATTTT
CDR3: CASGRSSTDTQYF

J: TRBJ2-5
V: TRBV30
D: TRBD2
size: NA
DNA: TGTGCCTGGAGTGGCCTAGCGGACCCCCAAGAGACCCAGTACTTC
CDR3: CAWSGLADPQETQYF

J: TRBJ2-1
V: TRBV6-1
D: TRBD2
size: NA
DNA: TGTGCCAGCACCGAGCAACGGGGGGGCTACAATGAGCAGTTCTTC
CDR3: CASTEQRGGYNEQFF

J: TRBJ1-2
V: TRBV7-9
D: NA
size: NA
DNA: TGTGCCAGCAGCTTAGCTGCGGGTGGCTACACCTTC
CDR3: CASSLAAGGYTF

J: TRBJ2-4
V: TRBV11-2
D: NA
size: NA
DNA: TGTGCCAGCAGCTTGGGGGGTTTGAACATTCAGTACTTC
CDR3: CASSLGGLNIQYF

J: TRBJ1-1
V: TRBV18
D: NA
size: NA
DNA: TGTGCCAGCTCACCAGGGCCCAGAGAAGCTTTCTTT
CDR3: CASSPGPREAFF

J: TRBJ2-1
V: TRBV19
D: TRBD1
size: NA
DNA: TGTGCCAGTAGTATACCAGGGGGCAGGTCCTACAATGAGCAGTTCTTC
CDR3: CASSIPGGRSYNEQFF

J: TRBJ2-3
V: TRBV7-9
D: TRBD1
size: NA
DNA: TGTGCCAGCAGCTTCCGGGACAGGGGAGCAGATACGCAGTATTTT
CDR3: CASSFRDRGADTQYF

J: TRBJ1-5
V: TRBV15
D: TRBD1
size: NA
DNA: TGTGCCACCGCTAGCCGGGACAGGGCCCAGCCCCAGCATTTT
CDR3: CATASRDRAQPQHF

J: TRBJ2-5
V: TRBV7-6
D: TRBD2
size: NA
DNA: TGTGCCAGCAGCTTCGGGGGGGGTAAACAAGAGACCCAGTACTTC
CDR3: CASSFGGGKQETQYF

J: TRBJ2-1
V: TRBV6-4
D: TRBD1
size: NA
DNA: TGTGCCAGCAGTACGGACAGGGGGCCAAACAATGAGCAGTTCTTC
CDR3: CASSTDRGPNNEQFF

J: TRBJ2-7
V: TRBV6-1
D: NA
size: NA
DNA: TGTGCCAGCAGTTCACTAGAAGGGACCTACGAGCAGTACTTC
CDR3: CASSSLEGTYEQYF

J: TRBJ1-2
V: TRBV4-2
D: TRBD1
size: NA
DNA: TGTGCCAGCAGCCAAGACTCGGGACAGTATGGCTACACCTTC
CDR3: CASSQDSGQYGYTF

J: TRBJ2-7
V: TRBV7-9
D: TRBD1
size: NA
DNA: TGTGCCAGCAGCTTAACAGGGGGCTCCTACGAGCAGTACTTC
CDR3: CASSLTGGSYEQYF

J: TRBJ2-2
V: TRBV19
D: TRBD2
size: NA
DNA: TGTGCCAGTAGTATATCAAACCATGGGACTAGAAAGTGGTCCGGGGAGCTGTTTTTT
CDR3: CASSISNHGTRKWSGELFF

J: TRBJ1-3
V: TRBV10-3
D: NA
size: once
DNA: TGTGCCATCAGCAACAGGGTGACCTCCTCTGGAAACACCATATATTTT
CDR3: CAISNRVTSSGNTIYF

J: TRBJ2-7
V: TRBV20-1
D: NA
size: NA
DNA: TGCAGTGCATGGGGTTCCTACGAGCAGTACTTC
CDR3: CSAWGSYEQYF

J: TRBJ2-2
V: TRBV7-9
D: TRBD1
size: NA
DNA: TGTGCCAGCAGCCTCGGACAGGCCACCGGGGAGCTGTTTTTT
CDR3: CASSLGQATGELFF

J: TRBJ2-1
V: TRBV5-1
D: NA
size: NA
DNA: TGCGCCAGCCGGAAAACAGGACAGCCCTACAATGAGCAGTTCTTC
CDR3: CASRKTGQPYNEQFF

J: TRBJ1-2
V: TRBV6-4
D: NA
size: NA
DNA: TGTGCCAGCTCCCCCGATGCGGGGAGGGGTGGCTACACCTTC
CDR3: CASSPDAGRGGYTF

J: TRBJ1-6
V: TRBV21-1
D: NA
size: NA
DNA: TGTGCCAGCAGCAAAGACAGGGGTAATTCACCCCTCCACTTT
CDR3: CASSKDRGNSPLHF

J: TRBJ2-5
V: TRBV27
D: NA
size: NA
DNA: TGTGCCAGCGGGGGTGCGGGGCCATGGGAGACCCAGTACTTC
CDR3: CASGGAGPWETQYF